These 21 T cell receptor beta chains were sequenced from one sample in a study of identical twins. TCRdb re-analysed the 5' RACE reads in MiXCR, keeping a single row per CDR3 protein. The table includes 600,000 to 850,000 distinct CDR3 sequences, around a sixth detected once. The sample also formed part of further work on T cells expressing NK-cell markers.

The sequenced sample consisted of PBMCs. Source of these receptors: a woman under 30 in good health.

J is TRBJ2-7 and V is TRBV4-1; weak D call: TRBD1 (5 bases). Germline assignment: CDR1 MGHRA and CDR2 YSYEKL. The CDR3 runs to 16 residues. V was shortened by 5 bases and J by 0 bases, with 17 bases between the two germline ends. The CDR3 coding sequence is TGCGCCAGCAGCTCCCCCTCAGGGAAGGGCTCCTACGAGCAGTACTTC. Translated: CASSSPSGKGSYEQYF.

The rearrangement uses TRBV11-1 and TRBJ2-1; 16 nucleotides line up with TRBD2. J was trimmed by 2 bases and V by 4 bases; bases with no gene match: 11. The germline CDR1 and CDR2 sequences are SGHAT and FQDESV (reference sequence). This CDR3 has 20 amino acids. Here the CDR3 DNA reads TGTGCCAGCAGCTCCAACACCGGGACTAGCGGGGGGGCAACCTACAATGAGCAGTTCTTC. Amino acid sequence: CASSSNTGTSGGATYNEQFF. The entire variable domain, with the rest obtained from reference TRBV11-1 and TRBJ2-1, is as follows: EAEVAQSPRYKITEKSQAVAFWCDPISGHATLYWYRQILGQGPELLVQFQDESVVDDSQLPKDRFSAERLKGVDSTLKIQPAELGDSAMYLCASSSNTGTSGGATYNEQFFGPGTRLTVL.

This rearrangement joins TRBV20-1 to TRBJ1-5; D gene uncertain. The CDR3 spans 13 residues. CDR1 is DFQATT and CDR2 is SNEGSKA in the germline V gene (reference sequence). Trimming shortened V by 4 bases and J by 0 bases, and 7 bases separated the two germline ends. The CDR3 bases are TGCAGTGCTACTCAGGATAGCAATCAGCCCCAGCATTTT. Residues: CSATQDSNQPQHF.

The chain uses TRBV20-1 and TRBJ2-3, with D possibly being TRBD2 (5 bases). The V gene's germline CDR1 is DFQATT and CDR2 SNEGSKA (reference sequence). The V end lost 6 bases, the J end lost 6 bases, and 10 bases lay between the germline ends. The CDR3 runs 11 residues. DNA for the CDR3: TGCAGTGCCAGCGGATGGGATACGCAGTATTTT. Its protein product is CSASGWDTQYF.

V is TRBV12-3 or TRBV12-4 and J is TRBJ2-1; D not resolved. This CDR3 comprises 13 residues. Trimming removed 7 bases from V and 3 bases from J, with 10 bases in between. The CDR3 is CASTNEVYNEQFF. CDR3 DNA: TGTGCCAGCACTAACGAGGTCTACAATGAGCAGTTCTTC.

The CDR3 bases are TGTGCCAGCAGCTCGCAGGGGGTAGCTGGAAACACCATATATTTT. Translating gives CASSSQGVAGNTIYF. The J gene is TRBJ1-3, the V gene TRBV5-4; 7 bases line up with TRBD1. V lost 3 bases, J lost 2 bases, and 5 bases stayed unmatched. Per the germline V gene, CDR1 is SGHNT and CDR2 is YYREEE (reference sequence). The length of the CDR3 is 15 residues.

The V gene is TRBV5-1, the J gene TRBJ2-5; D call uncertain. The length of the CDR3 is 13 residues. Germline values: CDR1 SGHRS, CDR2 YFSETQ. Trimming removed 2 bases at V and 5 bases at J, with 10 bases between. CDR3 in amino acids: CASSFRAVETQYF. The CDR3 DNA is TGCGCCAGCAGCTTTAGGGCCGTTGAGACCCAGTACTTC.

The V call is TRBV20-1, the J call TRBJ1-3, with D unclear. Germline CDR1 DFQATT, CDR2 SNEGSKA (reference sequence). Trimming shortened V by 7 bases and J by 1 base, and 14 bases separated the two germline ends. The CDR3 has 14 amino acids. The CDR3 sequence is CSVLTVGSGNTIYF. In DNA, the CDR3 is TGCAGTGTCTTAACGGTGGGATCTGGAAACACCATATATTTT.

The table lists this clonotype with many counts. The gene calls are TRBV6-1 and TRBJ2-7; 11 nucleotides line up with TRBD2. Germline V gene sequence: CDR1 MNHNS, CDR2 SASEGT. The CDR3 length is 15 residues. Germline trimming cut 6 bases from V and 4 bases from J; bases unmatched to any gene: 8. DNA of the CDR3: TGTGCCAGCAGCTCAACTACTAGCGGGAGTTACGAGCAGTACTTC. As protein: CASSSTTSGSYEQYF.

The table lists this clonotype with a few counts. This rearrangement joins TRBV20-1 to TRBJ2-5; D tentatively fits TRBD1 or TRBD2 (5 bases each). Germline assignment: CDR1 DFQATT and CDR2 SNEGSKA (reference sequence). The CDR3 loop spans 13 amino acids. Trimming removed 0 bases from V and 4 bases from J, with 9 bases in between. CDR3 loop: CSARDQGTETQYF. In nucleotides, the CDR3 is TGCAGTGCTAGAGATCAAGGGACAGAGACCCAGTACTTC.

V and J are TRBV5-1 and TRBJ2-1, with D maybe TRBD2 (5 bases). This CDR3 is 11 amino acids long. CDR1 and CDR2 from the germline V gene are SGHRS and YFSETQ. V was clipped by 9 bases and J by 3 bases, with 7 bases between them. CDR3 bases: TGCGCCACACGGGACTACAATGAGCAGTTCTTC. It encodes CATRDYNEQFF.

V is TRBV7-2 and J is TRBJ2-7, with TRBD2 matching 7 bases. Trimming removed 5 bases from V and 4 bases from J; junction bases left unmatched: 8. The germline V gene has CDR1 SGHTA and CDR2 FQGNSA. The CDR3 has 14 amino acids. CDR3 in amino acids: CASSAHSGMYEQYF. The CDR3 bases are TGTGCCAGCAGCGCCCACAGCGGGATGTACGAGCAGTACTTC.

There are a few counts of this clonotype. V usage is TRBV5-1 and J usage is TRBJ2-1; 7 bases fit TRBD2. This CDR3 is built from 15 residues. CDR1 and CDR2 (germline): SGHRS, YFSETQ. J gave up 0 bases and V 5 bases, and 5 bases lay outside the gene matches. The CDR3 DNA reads TGCGCCAGCAGGGGAGGGGACTCCTCCTACAATGAGCAGTTCTTC. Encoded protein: CASRGGDSSYNEQFF.

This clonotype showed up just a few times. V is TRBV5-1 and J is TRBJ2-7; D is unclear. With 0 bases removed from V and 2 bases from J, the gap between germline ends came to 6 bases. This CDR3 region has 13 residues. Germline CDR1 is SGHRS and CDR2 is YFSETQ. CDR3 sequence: CASSLEPPYEQYF. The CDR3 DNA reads TGCGCCAGCAGCTTGGAACCCCCCTACGAGCAGTACTTC.

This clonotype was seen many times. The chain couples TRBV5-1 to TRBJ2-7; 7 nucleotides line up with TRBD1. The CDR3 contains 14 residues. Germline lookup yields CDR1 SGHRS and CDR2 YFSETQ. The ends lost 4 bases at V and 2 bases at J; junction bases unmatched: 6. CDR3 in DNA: TGCGCCAGCAGCCCCCGGGACAGTGCCTACGAGCAGTACTTC. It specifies CASSPRDSAYEQYF.

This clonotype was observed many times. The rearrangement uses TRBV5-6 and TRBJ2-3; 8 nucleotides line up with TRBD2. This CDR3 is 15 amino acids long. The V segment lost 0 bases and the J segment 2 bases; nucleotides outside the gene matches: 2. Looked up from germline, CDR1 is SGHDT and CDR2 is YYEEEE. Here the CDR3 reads CASSLAGGSTDTQYF. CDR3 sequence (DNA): TGTGCCAGCAGCTTGGCGGGAGGGTCCACAGATACGCAGTATTTT.

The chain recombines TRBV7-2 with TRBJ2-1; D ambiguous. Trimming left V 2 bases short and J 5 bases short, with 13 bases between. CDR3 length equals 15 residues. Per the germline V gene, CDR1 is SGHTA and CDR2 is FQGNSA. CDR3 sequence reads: CASSLSYPGHNEQFF. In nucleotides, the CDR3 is TGTGCCAGCAGCTTATCGTACCCCGGGCACAATGAGCAGTTCTTC.

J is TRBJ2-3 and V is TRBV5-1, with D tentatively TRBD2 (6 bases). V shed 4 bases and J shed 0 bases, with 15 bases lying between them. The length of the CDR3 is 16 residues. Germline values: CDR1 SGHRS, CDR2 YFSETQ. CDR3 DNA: TGCGCCAGCAGCCCCTTAGCGGCCCTTAGCACAGATACGCAGTATTTT. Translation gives CASSPLAALSTDTQYF. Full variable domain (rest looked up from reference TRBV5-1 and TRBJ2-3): KAGVTQTPRYLIKTRGQQVTLSCSPISGHRSVSWYQQTPGQGLQFLFEYFSETQRNKGNFPGRFSGRQFSNSRSEMNVSTLELGDSALYLCASSPLAALSTDTQYFGPGTRLTVL.

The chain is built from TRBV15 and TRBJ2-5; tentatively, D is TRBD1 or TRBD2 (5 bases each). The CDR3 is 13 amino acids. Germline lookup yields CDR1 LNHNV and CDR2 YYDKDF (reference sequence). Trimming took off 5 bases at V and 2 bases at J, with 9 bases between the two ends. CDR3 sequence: CATSGTIQETQYF. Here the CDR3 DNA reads TGTGCCACCAGCGGGACGATTCAAGAGACCCAGTACTTC.

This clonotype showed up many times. The DNA for the CDR3 is TGTGCCAGCAGTACAAGCGGGAGGGCCCTCGAGCAGTACTTC. It encodes CASSTSGRALEQYF. The rearrangement uses TRBV12-3 or TRBV12-4 and TRBJ2-7, with TRBD2 matching 10 bases. The trim removed 5 bases at V and 6 bases at J, leaving 7 bases unmatched. CDR3 length equals 14 residues.

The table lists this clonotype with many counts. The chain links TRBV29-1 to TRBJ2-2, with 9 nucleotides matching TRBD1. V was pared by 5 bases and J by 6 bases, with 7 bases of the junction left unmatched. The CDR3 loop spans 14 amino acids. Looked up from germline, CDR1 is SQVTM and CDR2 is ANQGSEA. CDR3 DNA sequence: TGCAGCGTTCGCCGGGACAGGGTTGCCGGGGAGCTGTTTTTT. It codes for CSVRRDRVAGELFF.